Listed below are T cell receptor beta chains from one sample, sequenced in a study of cytomegalovirus exposure and HLA in healthy donors. Produced via immunoSEQ multiplex PCR; TCRdb's table is partial and in-frame only. The data hold 200,000 to 250,000 clones, with roughly 79% observed a single time. The sample comprised PBMCs. The source of these receptors is a woman aged 40 to 50 in good health and CMV-seronegative. Each CDR3 is given with its conserved first and last residue. The D gene is left open where the match is weak. Part of the rows lack a size; the others show once, few, many or a class for expanded clones.

CDR3 DNA: TGCGCCAGCAGCTCTCCGGCGAACACCGGGGAGCTGTTTTTT; CDR3 protein: CASSSPANTGELFF; J gene: TRBJ2-2; D gene: -; clone size: -; V gene: TRBV5-1; CDR3 length: 14
CDR3 DNA: TGCGCCAGCAGCCCCTTGTCTGACACTGAAGCTTTCTTT; CDR3 protein: CASSPLSDTEAFF; J gene: TRBJ1-1; D gene: -; clone size: -; V gene: TRBV5-1; CDR3 length: 13
CDR3 DNA: TGTGCCTGGAGTGTACAAAGTGCGGGGACTCAGTACTTC; CDR3 protein: CAWSVQSAGTQYF; J gene: TRBJ2-4; D gene: -; clone size: once; V gene: TRBV30; CDR3 length: 13
CDR3 DNA: TGTGCCAGCAGTTTAACCAGGATCTATCAGCCCCAGCATTTT; CDR3 protein: CASSLTRIYQPQHF; J gene: TRBJ1-5; D gene: -; clone size: -; V gene: TRBV28; CDR3 length: 14
CDR3 DNA: TGTGCCAGCAGCTCCACGGTAGCGGGGGGCAACAATGAGCAGTTCTTC; CDR3 protein: CASSSTVAGGNNEQFF; J gene: TRBJ2-1; D gene: TRBD2; clone size: -; V gene: TRBV7-2; CDR3 length: 16
CDR3 DNA: TGTGCCAGCAGTCCGATAGGACAGCCTCCACTCACTGAAGCTTTCTTT; CDR3 protein: CASSPIGQPPLTEAFF; J gene: TRBJ1-1; D gene: -; clone size: -; V gene: TRBV27; CDR3 length: 16
CDR3 DNA: TGTGCCAGTAGTCCCGGACAGCTGAACACCGGGGAGCTGTTTTTT; CDR3 protein: CASSPGQLNTGELFF; J gene: TRBJ2-2; D gene: -; clone size: -; V gene: TRBV19; CDR3 length: 15
CDR3 DNA: TGCAGCGCTGCCGCGATAACAGGGGGATTGAACACTGAAGCTTTCTTT; CDR3 protein: CSAAAITGGLNTEAFF; J gene: TRBJ1-1; D gene: TRBD1; clone size: -; V gene: TRBV29-1; CDR3 length: 16
CDR3 DNA: TGTGTCAGCAGCCAACGCAGGGAACCTTCCTTC; CDR3 protein: CVSSQRREPSF; J gene: TRBJ1-2; D gene: -; clone size: once; V gene: TRBV14; CDR3 length: 11
CDR3 DNA: TGTGCCTGGTCCGACAAACCCTACGAGCAGTACTTC; CDR3 protein: CAWSDKPYEQYF; J gene: TRBJ2-7; D gene: -; clone size: -; V gene: TRBV30; CDR3 length: 12
CDR3 DNA: TGTGCCTGGAGTGGCGAGGGCCTCGAGCAGTACTTC; CDR3 protein: CAWSGEGLEQYF; J gene: TRBJ2-7; D gene: -; clone size: -; V gene: TRBV30; CDR3 length: 12
CDR3 DNA: TGTGCCAGCAGCGTATCGACAGGAGCCTATGGCTACACCTTC; CDR3 protein: CASSVSTGAYGYTF; J gene: TRBJ1-2; D gene: -; clone size: -; V gene: TRBV9; CDR3 length: 14
CDR3 DNA: TGTGCCAGCAGCTTAGGGGGGGCCGGGGGGGCCCCCAATGAGCAGTTCTTC; CDR3 protein: CASSLGGAGGAPNEQFF; J gene: TRBJ2-1; D gene: TRBD2; clone size: -; V gene: TRBV7-6; CDR3 length: 17
CDR3 DNA: TGCAGCGTTGAAGGGCTAGCGGGGGGGCTCCGCACAGATACGCAGTATTTT; CDR3 protein: CSVEGLAGGLRTDTQYF; J gene: TRBJ2-3; D gene: TRBD2; clone size: -; V gene: TRBV29-1; CDR3 length: 17
CDR3 DNA: TGTGCCAGCAGTTACTCGAGGGACAGGGGCTACGAGCAGTACTTC; CDR3 protein: CASSYSRDRGYEQYF; J gene: TRBJ2-7; D gene: TRBD1; clone size: -; V gene: TRBV6-5; CDR3 length: 15